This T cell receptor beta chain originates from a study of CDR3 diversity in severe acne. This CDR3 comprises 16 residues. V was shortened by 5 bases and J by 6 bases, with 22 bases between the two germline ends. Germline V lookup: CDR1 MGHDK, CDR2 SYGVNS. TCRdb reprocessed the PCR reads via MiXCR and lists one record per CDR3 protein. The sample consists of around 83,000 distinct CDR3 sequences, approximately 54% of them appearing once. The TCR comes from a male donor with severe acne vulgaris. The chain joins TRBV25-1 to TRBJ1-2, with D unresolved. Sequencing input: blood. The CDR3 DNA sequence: TGTGCCAGCAGTTTAGTCGGTGGGGTGCCAAACGATGGCTACACCTTC. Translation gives CASSLVGGVPNDGYTF.